The 8 T cell receptor beta chains below come from one sample, sequenced in a study of blood T cell repertoires in COVID-19. Sequencing used immunoSEQ multiplex PCR; TCRdb keeps in-frame clones, though not all of them. Here the sample spans around 620,000 clones, more than 80% being singletons. The sequenced sample consisted of peripheral blood. The receptors derive from a woman aged 18-29 years with acute or convalescent COVID-19.

The chain has TRBV19 and TRBJ2-1, with TRBD1 matching over 10 bases. CDR1 is LNHDA and CDR2 is SQIVND in the germline V gene (reference sequence). Trimming removed 3 bases from V and 5 bases from J; junction bases left unmatched: 4. The CDR3 is 15 amino acids. The CDR3 bases are TGTGCCAGTAGTATGGGGACAGGGGTCCACAATGAGCAGTTCTTC. Residues: CASSMGTGVHNEQFF.

The chain uses TRBV29-1 and TRBJ2-4, with a tentative D call TRBD2 (5 bases). The CDR3 runs to 14 residues. Trimming removed 5 bases from V and 4 bases from J, with 15 bases in between. Per germline, CDR1 SQVTM and CDR2 ANQGSEA. CDR3 region: CSVQALGAKNIQYF. The CDR3 DNA sequence: TGCAGCGTTCAAGCACTGGGAGCTAAAAACATTCAGTACTTC.

The rearrangement uses TRBV5-8 and TRBJ1-6, with 8 bases identical to TRBD1. This CDR3 region has 14 residues. The V segment lost 2 bases and the J segment 7 bases; nucleotides outside the gene matches: 2. Germline V gene lookup returns CDR1 SGHTS and CDR2 YDEGEE. Here the CDR3 reads CASSLGQGNSPLHF. The CDR3 coding sequence is TGTGCCAGCAGCTTAGGACAGGGAAATTCACCCCTCCACTTT.

This clone was found a few times. The chain uses TRBV2 and TRBJ2-7; TRBD1 matches 7 bases. Unmatched junction bases numbered 7, after V lost 10 bases and J lost 4 bases. The CDR3 runs 12 residues. From germline, CDR1 is SNHLY and CDR2 FYNNEI. In nucleotides, the CDR3 is TGTGCCATAAAGGGGACAGATTACGAGCAGTACTTC. It is translated as CAIKGTDYEQYF.

The chain couples TRBV5-5 to TRBJ2-7; D ambiguous. The CDR3 totals 11 residues. Germline CDR1 reads SGHKS; CDR2 reads YYEKEE (reference sequence). Trimming took 0 bases from V and 6 from J, leaving 4 bases between them. The CDR3 DNA sequence: TGTGCCAGCAGCTTGGCTTCCGAGCAGTACTTC. This encodes CASSLASEQYF.

V and J are TRBV6-5 and TRBJ1-6, with a possible D match to TRBD1 (6 bases). CDR1 is MNHEY, CDR2 SVGAGI, per germline. The CDR3 runs to 14 residues. V lost 6 bases to trimming and J lost 10 bases, with 16 bases between them. For the CDR3, the DNA is TGTGCCAGCAGCATACAGGGTCGAGAGTCACCCCTCCACTTT. The encoded protein is CASSIQGRESPLHF.

The chain has TRBV4-2 and TRBJ2-7; tentative D call: TRBD1 (5 bases). V was trimmed by 4 bases and J by 2 bases, leaving 9 bases between them. Germline-derived CDR1 and CDR2 are LGHNA and YNFKEQ. The CDR3 spans 13 residues. This chain's CDR3 is CASSPDSPYEQYF. DNA of the CDR3: TGTGCCAGCAGCCCCGACAGTCCCTACGAGCAGTACTTC.

The chain carries TRBV13 and TRBJ2-1; TRBD2 is a possible D gene (6 bases). The CDR3 sequence is 14 residues long. V shed 5 bases and J shed 5 bases, with 13 bases lying between them. Germline CDR1 is PRHDT and CDR2 is FYEKMQ (reference sequence). Written as DNA, the CDR3 is TGTGCCAGCAGCCAAAGACTAGAGAACAATGAGCAGTTCTTC. Amino acid sequence: CASSQRLENNEQFF.